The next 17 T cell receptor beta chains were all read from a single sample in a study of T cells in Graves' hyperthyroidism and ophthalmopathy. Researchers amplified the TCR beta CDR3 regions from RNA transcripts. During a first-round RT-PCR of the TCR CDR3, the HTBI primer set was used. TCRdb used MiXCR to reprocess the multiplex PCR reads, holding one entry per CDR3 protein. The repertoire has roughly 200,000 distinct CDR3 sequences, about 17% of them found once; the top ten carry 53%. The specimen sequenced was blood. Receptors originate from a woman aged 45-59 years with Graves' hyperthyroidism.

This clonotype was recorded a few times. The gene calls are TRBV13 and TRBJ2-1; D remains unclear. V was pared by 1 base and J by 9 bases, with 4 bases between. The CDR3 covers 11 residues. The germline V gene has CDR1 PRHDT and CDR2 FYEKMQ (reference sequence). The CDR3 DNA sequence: TGTGCCAGCAGCTTAGAGATTGAGCAGTTCTTC. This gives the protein CASSLEIEQFF.

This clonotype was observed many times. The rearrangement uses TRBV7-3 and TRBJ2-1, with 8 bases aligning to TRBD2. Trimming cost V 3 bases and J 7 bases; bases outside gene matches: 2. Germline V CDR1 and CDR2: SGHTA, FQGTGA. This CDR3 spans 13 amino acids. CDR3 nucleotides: TGTGCCAGCAGCTTCAGCGGGAGAAATGAGCAGTTCTTC. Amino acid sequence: CASSFSGRNEQFF.

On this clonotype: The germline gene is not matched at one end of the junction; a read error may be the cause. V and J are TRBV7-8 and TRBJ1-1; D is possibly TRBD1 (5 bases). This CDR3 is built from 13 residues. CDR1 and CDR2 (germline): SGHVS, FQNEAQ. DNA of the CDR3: TGTGTCAGCAGCCTCAGGGAGGATACTGAAGCTTTCTTT. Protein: CVSSLREDTEAFF.

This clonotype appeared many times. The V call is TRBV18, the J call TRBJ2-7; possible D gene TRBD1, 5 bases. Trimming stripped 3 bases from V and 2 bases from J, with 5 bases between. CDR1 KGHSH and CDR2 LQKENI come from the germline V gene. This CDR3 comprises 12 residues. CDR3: CASSPDTYEQYF. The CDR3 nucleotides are TGTGCCAGCTCACCGGACACCTACGAGCAGTACTTC.

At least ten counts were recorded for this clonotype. The CDR3 DNA follows: TGTGCCTGGAGAGTCCTAGCGGGAAATACGCAGTATTTT. This codes for CAWRVLAGNTQYF. This chain connects TRBV30 to TRBJ2-3; TRBD2 aligns across 9 bases. Germline CDR1 is GTSNPN and CDR2 is SVGIG (reference sequence). V gave up 3 bases and J gave up 7 bases; unmatched junction bases: 5. The CDR3 is 13 amino acids.

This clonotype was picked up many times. CDR3 in DNA: TGCAGCGTTGAGGTCTCCGGCAATGAGCAGTTCTTC. It specifies CSVEVSGNEQFF. The genes are TRBV29-1 and TRBJ2-1; D is ambiguous. Germline loops: CDR1 SQVTM, CDR2 ANQGSEA. The CDR3 extends over 12 amino acids. V gave up 3 bases and J gave up 6 bases, with 9 bases separating them.

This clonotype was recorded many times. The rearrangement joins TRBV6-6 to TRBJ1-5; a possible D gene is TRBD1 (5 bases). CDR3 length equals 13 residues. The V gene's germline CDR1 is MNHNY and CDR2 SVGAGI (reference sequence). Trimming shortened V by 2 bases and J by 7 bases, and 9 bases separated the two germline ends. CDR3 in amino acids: CASSYGGGQPQHF. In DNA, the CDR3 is TGTGCCAGCAGTTACGGGGGGGGACAGCCCCAGCATTTT.

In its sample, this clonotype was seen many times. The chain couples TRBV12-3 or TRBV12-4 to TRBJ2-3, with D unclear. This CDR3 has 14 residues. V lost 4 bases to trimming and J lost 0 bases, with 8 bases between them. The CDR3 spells CASSSSSSTDTQYF. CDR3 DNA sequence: TGTGCCAGCAGTTCCTCTTCTAGCACAGATACGCAGTATTTT.

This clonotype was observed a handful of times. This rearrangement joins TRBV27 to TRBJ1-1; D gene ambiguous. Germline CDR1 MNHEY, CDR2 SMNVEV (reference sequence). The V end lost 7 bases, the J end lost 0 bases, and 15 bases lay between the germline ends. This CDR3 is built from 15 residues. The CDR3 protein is CASTLDGELNTEAFF. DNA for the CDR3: TGTGCCAGCACCCTCGACGGGGAACTGAACACTGAAGCTTTCTTT.

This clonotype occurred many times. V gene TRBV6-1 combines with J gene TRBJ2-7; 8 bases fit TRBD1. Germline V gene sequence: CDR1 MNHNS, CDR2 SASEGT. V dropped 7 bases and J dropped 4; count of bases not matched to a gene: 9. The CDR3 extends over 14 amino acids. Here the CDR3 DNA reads TGTGCCAGCAAACCGGGACAGGTACAGTACGAGCAGTACTTC. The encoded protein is CASKPGQVQYEQYF.

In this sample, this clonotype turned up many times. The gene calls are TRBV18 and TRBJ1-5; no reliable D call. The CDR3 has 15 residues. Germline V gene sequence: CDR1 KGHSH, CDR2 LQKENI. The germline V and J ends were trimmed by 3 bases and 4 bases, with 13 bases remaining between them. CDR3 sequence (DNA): TGTGCCAGCTCACCGGTGGTGGGCAATAATCAGCCCCAGCATTTT. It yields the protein CASSPVVGNNQPQHF.

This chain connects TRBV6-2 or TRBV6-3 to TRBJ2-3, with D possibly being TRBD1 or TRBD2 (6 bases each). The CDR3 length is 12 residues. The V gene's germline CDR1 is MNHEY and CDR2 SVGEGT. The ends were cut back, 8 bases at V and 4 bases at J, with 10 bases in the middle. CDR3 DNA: TGTGCCAGCTATGGGGGGCCAGATACGCAGTATTTT. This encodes CASYGGPDTQYF.

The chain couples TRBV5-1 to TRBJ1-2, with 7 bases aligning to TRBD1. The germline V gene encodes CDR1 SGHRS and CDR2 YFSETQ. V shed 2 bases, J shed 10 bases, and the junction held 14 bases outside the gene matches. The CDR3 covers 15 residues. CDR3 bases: TGCGCCAGCAGCTTAGATCAGGGGGGACTTTCTGACTACACCTTC. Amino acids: CASSLDQGGLSDYTF.

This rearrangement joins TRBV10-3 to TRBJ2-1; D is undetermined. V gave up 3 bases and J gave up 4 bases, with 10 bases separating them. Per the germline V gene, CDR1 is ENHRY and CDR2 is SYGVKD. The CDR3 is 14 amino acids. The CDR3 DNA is TGTGCCATCAGTGATTACTCCTCTTACAATGAGCAGTTCTTC. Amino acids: CAISDYSSYNEQFF.

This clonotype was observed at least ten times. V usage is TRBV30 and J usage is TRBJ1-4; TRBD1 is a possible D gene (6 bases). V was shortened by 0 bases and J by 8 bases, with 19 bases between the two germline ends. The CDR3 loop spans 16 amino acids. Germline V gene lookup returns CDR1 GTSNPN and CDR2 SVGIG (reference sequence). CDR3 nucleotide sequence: TGTGCCTGGAGTGTGGAGGCCGGGGGGCGAAGAGAAAAACTGTTTTTT. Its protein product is CAWSVEAGGRREKLFF.

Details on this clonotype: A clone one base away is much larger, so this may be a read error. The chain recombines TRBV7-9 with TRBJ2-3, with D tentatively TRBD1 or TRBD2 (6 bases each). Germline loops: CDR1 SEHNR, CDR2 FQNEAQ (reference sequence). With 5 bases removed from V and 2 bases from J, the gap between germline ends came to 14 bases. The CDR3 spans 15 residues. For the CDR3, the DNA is TGTGCCAGCAGCCTGGGGGGCATGGCCACAGATACGCAGTATTTT. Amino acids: CASSLGGMATDTQYF.

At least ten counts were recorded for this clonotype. CDR3 loop: CASSERTSVNEQFF. CDR3 in DNA: TGTGCCAGCAGTGAAAGGACTAGCGTAAATGAGCAGTTCTTC. J is TRBJ2-1 and V is TRBV2; 9 positions agree with TRBD2. V lost 2 bases to trimming and J lost 7 bases; unmatched junction nucleotides: 3. Germline loops: CDR1 SNHLY, CDR2 FYNNEI. The CDR3 contains 14 residues. The entire variable domain, with the rest obtained from reference TRBV2 and TRBJ2-1, is as follows: EPEVTQTPSHQVTQMGQEVILRCVPISNHLYFYWYRQILGQKVEFLVSFYNNEISEKSEIFDDQFSVERPDGSNFTLKIRSTKLEDSAMYFCASSERTSVNEQFFGPGTRLTVL.